This T cell receptor beta chain was recovered during a study of blood T cell repertoires in COVID-19. Study-level information: T cells, B-cell-depleted T cells, or PBMCs supplied cDNA or gDNA.

This CDR3 is built from 15 residues. Germline CDR1 and CDR2: SGHDT and YYEEEE. The V gene lost 10 bases and the J gene lost 1 base, with 19 bases spanning the gap. The authors' processing: Estimates of nucleated cell counts were drawn from the amplification of reference gene primers. Produced via immunoSEQ multiplex PCR; TCRdb's table is partial and in-frame only. The V and J calls and clone size are taken from that table; D and trimming were inferred from the DNA. Found here are 80,000 to 100,000 clones, roughly 70% of them singletons; the top ten hold 3.9%. The chain has TRBV5-6 and TRBJ2-3; D possibly corresponds to TRBD2 (8 bases). Sequencing was performed on peripheral blood. The receptor was derived from a man aged 65 to 85 with COVID-19, enrolled during active disease. CDR3 sequence reads: CAVRGSGSGTDTQYF. The CDR3, as DNA: TGTGCCGTCAGGGGGAGCGGGAGCGGCACAGATACGCAGTATTTT.